This T cell receptor beta chain originates from a study of preoperative IRX-2 immunotherapy in early breast cancer (dated by TCRdb to about 2019). As regards this clone: Which antigen it targets is not known. Base qualities are not recorded, but no much larger clone differs from it by a single base.

The CDR3 starts with the cysteine, ends with the phenylalanine, and has 13 residues. The only DNA kept is the CDR3, 39 bases in frame from the first base. V drops 6 bases and J drops 2 bases, leaving 10 bases in between. Library preparation used the immunoSEQ multiplex PCR assay. TCRdb holds this immuneACCESS table with in-frame rearrangements only. Some clones are missing; in checked studies, unresolved V genes explain under half, and the rest has no known cause. Counted in this sample were about 1,400 clones; approximately 63% of them appeared once. In total, the top ten clones hold 11% of the sample. What this sample's treatment or condition label stands for: preoperative locoregional IRX-2 cytokine immunotherapy. The samples were obtained from a phase Ib study in which preoperative, locoregional IRX-2 cytokine immunotherapy intended to prime immune responses was tested. The donors were early-stage breast cancer patients who were given IRX-2 prior to surgery.

The chain couples TRBV23-1 to TRBJ1-1, with an unclear D gene assignment. TRBV23-1 is treated as an ORF (open reading frame) with a function not yet certain. The sample in question was tumor tissue, obtained before IRX-2 immunotherapy. This receptor was identified in a human donor with breast cancer. CDR3 protein: CASSLKGNTEAFF. The nucleotides read TGCGCCAGCAGCTTAAAGGGAAACACTGAAGCTTTCTTT.